Listed below are T cell receptor beta chains from one sample, sequenced in a study of shared clonotypes between healthy human individuals. The protocol was immunoSEQ multiplex PCR, while the TCRdb copy is restricted to in-frame clones and leaves out a portion. The table shows around 1,100,000 clones, with about 72% occurring only once. Sequencing was performed on memory CD4+ T cells from PBMCs. These receptors came from a man between 18 and 29 years old in good health. Some clones in this sample may be carry-over from other donors' samples. CDR3s include the opening cysteine and the closing phenylalanine or tryptophan. A D gene is named only where the DNA matches it firmly. The size field is filled for only some rows; it gives once, few, many or a size class.

cdr3_length	d_call	v_call	j_call	clone_size	cdr3_nt	cdr3_aa
13	-	TRBV18	TRBJ1-1	few	TGTGCCAGCTCTCTGATGACCGGGGTGGAAGCTTTCTTT	CASSLMTGVEAFF
16	-	TRBV28	TRBJ1-5	few	TGTGCCAGCAGTTTACGCTCGGGGAAAGGCGGGCAGCCCCAGCATTTT	CASSLRSGKGGQPQHF
15	-	TRBV5-4	TRBJ1-1	-	TGTGCCAGCAGCTCGTGGCCCCGCGAGAACACTGAAGCTTTCTTT	CASSSWPRENTEAFF
13	TRBD1	TRBV27	TRBJ2-7	many	TGTGCCAGCGCACGGGACAGGGGTTACGAGCAGTACTTC	CASARDRGYEQYF
14	-	TRBV11-2	TRBJ2-1	-	TGTGCCAGCAGACCGGAACCGAACGGCCCCCGGCAGTTCTTC	CASRPEPNGPRQFF
14	-	TRBV27	TRBJ1-3	-	TGTGCCAGCAGAGGACATGACTCTGGAAACACCATATATTTT	CASRGHDSGNTIYF
17	-	TRBV5-1	TRBJ2-1	-	TGCGCCAGCAGCTTAGGTCTCGGGCACTTCTCCTACAATGAGCAGTTCTTC	CASSLGLGHFSYNEQFF
16	-	TRBV6-1	TRBJ2-3	-	TGTGCCAGCAGTGCTCTTTTTGGAATGACGACAGATACGCAGTATTTT	CASSALFGMTTDTQYF
15	-	TRBV9	TRBJ2-3	-	TGTGCCAGCAGCGTAGCCCTAGTGAGCACAGATACGCAGTATTTT	CASSVALVSTDTQYF
17	-	TRBV28	TRBJ2-1	-	TGTGCCAGCAGTTTACCCCCCGGGAGAAGCTCCTACAATGAGCAGTTCTTC	CASSLPPGRSSYNEQFF
13	-	TRBV6-5	TRBJ1-5	-	TGTGCCAGCAGCACTGACAGCAATCAGCCCCAGCATTTT	CASSTDSNQPQHF
14	-	TRBV6-5	TRBJ2-5	-	TGTGCCAGCCGGCCGGGACGGCTAGAAGAGACCCAGTACTTC	CASRPGRLEETQYF
15	TRBD2	TRBV5-1	TRBJ2-1	-	TGCGCCAGCAGCTTGCTAGCGGGAGGGCTGAATGAGCAGTTCTTC	CASSLLAGGLNEQFF
14	-	TRBV27	TRBJ2-7	few	TGTGCCAGCAGTTTCGAGGACGGATCCTACGAGCAGTACTTC	CASSFEDGSYEQYF
14	-	TRBV28	TRBJ1-2	few	TGTGCCAGCAGTCCCACGGCCAGCCTCTATGGCTACACCTTC	CASSPTASLYGYTF
12	-	TRBV30	TRBJ2-5	-	TGTGCCTGGAGTACAGGGTTAGAGACCCAGTACTTC	CAWSTGLETQYF
16	-	TRBV7-8	TRBJ2-2	-	TGTGCCAGCAGCTTACGGGGTTATCAGAACACCGGGGAGCTGTTTTTT	CASSLRGYQNTGELFF
15	-	TRBV7-8	TRBJ2-6	-	TGTGCCAGCAGCTTGTCGGGCGCTGGGGCCAACGTCCTGACTTTC	CASSLSGAGANVLTF
15	-	TRBV7-9	TRBJ1-1	-	TGTGCCAGCAGCCTCTACAGGGATGGAGGTACTGAAGCTTTCTTT	CASSLYRDGGTEAFF
15	-	TRBV7-8	TRBJ2-1	-	TGTGCCAGCAGCTTAGGGGCTCAAGTGTACAATGAGCAGTTCTTC	CASSLGAQVYNEQFF
15	-	TRBV15	TRBJ1-5	-	TGTGCCACCCGTTTAGGGGGGATTAGCAATCAGCCCCAGCATTTT	CATRLGGISNQPQHF
14	-	TRBV15	TRBJ1-5	few	TGTGCCACCAGCGGACTACAGGGAGGACAGCCCCAGCATTTT	CATSGLQGGQPQHF
14	TRBD2	TRBV7-6	TRBJ2-1	-	TGTGCCAGCTTTAGCGGGAGTACCTACAATGAGCAGTTCTTC	CASFSGSTYNEQFF
16	-	TRBV5-1	TRBJ2-2	-	TGCGCCAGCAGCTTGGCTGGGGGCTCGGACACCGGGGAGCTGTTTTTT	CASSLAGGSDTGELFF
17	-	TRBV27	TRBJ1-5	-	TGTGCCAGCAGTTTAATAGGGGCTCTTTATAGCAATCAGCCCCAGCATTTT	CASSLIGALYSNQPQHF
14	TRBD1	TRBV28	TRBJ1-2	-	TGTGCCAGCAGTTCCTTCCAGGGGGCGGGTGGCTACACCTTC	CASSSFQGAGGYTF
15	-	TRBV5-4	TRBJ2-2	-	TGTGCCAGCAGCTCCGACAGGTGGAACACCGGGGAGCTGTTTTTT	CASSSDRWNTGELFF
16	TRBD1	TRBV28	TRBJ1-1	few	TGTGCCAGCAGTACGACAGGGTCCGGCTTGGGCACTGAAGCTTTCTTT	CASSTTGSGLGTEAFF
16	TRBD1	TRBV5-1	TRBJ2-7	-	TGCGCCAGCAGCCTCCCCCGGGACAGGGTATCCTACGAGCAGTACTTC	CASSLPRDRVSYEQYF
15	TRBD1	TRBV7-2	TRBJ2-7	-	TGTGCCAGCAGCCTCGGACAGGGCAGGGCCTACGAGCAGTACTTC	CASSLGQGRAYEQYF
14	-	TRBV15	TRBJ2-2	-	TGTGCAACCAGCCAAGGGGGAAACACCGGGGAGCTGTTTTTT	CATSQGGNTGELFF
14	TRBD1	TRBV5-1	TRBJ1-2	-	TGCGCCAGCAGCTCCTCGACAGGGTCCTATGGCTACACCTTC	CASSSSTGSYGYTF
14	-	TRBV6-6	TRBJ2-7	-	TGTGCCAGCAGTTTCGGACAAGGTGGTCACGAGCAGTACTTC	CASSFGQGGHEQYF
15	TRBD2	TRBV10-1	TRBJ2-5	-	TGCGCCAGCAGTGAATCAGCGGGAATACAAGAGACCCAGTACTTC	CASSESAGIQETQYF
13	-	TRBV11-3	TRBJ2-1	-	TGTGCCAGCAGCCCCTCGGGGGCGGGGGAGCAGTTCTTC	CASSPSGAGEQFF